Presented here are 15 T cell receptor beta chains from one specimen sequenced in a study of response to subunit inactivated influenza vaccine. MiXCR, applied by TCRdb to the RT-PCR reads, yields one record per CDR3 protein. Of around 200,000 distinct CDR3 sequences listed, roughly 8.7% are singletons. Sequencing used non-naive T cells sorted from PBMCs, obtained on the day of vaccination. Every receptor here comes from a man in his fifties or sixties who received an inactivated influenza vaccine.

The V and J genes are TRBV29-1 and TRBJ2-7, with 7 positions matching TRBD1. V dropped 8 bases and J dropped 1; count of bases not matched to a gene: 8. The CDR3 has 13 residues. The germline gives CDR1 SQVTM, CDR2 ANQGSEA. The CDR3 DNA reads TGCAGCATTGGGGCAGGGGGTTCCTACGAGCAGTACTTC. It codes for CSIGAGGSYEQYF.

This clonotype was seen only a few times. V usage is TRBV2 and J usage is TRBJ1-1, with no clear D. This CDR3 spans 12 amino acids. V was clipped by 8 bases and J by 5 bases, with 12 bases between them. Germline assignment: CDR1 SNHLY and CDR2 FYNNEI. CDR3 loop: CASVSPPTEAFF. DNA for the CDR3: TGTGCCAGCGTCAGTCCCCCGACTGAAGCTTTCTTT.

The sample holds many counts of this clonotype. Here the CDR3 DNA reads TGCAGTCCGGGGGCGAAATACAATGAGCAGTTCTTC. Protein: CSPGAKYNEQFF. The V gene is TRBV20-1, the J gene TRBJ2-1; D assignment may be TRBD1 or TRBD2 (6 bases each). V lost 8 bases and J lost 4, with 12 bases in between. This CDR3 has 12 residues. The germline V gene encodes CDR1 DFQATT and CDR2 SNEGSKA (reference sequence).

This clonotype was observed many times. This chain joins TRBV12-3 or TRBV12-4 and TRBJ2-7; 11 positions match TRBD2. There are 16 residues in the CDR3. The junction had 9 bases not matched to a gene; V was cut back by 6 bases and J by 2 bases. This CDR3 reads CASRPGDSGRAYEQYF. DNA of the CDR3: TGTGCCAGCAGGCCCGGTGATAGCGGGAGGGCCTACGAGCAGTACTTC.

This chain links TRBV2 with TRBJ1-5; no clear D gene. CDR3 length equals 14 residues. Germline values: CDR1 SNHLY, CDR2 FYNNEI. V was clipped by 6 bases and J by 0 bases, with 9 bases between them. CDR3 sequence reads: CASRQTYSNQPQHF. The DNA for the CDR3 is TGTGCCAGCAGACAAACGTATAGCAATCAGCCCCAGCATTTT.

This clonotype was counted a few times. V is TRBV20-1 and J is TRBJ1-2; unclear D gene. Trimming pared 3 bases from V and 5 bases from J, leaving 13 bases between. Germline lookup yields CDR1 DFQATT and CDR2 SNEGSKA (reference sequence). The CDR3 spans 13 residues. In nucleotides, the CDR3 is TGCAGTGCTAGCCCCGACGTGATGTATGGCTACACCTTC. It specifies CSASPDVMYGYTF.

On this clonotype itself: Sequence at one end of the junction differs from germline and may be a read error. The CDR3 here is CASSLEPFF. The DNA for the CDR3 is TGCGCCAGCAGCTTGGAGCCGTTCTTC. The chain couples TRBV5-1 to TRBJ2-1; D ambiguous. This CDR3 contains 9 residues. Germline V gives CDR1 SGHRS, CDR2 YFSETQ.

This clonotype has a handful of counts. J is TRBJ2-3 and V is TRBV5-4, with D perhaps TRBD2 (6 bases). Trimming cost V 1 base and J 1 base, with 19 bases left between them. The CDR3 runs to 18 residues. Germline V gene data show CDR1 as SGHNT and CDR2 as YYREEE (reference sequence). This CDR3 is CASSLTIRTIRGTDTQYF. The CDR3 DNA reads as TGTGCCAGCAGCTTGACCATTCGGACTATCCGCGGCACAGATACGCAGTATTTT.

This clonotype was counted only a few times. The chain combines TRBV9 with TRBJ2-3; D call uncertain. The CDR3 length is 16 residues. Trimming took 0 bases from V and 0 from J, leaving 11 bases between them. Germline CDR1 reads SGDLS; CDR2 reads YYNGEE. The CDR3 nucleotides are TGTGCCAGCAGCGTAGGAGGTGGGGATAGCACAGATACGCAGTATTTT. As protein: CASSVGGGDSTDTQYF.

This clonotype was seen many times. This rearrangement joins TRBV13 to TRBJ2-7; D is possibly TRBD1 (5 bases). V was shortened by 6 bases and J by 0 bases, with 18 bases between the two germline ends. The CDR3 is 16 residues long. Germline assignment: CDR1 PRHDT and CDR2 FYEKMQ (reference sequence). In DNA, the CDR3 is TGTGCCAGCAGGGATGTGCGTAGGGGAAGCTCCTACGAGCAGTACTTC. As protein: CASRDVRRGSSYEQYF.

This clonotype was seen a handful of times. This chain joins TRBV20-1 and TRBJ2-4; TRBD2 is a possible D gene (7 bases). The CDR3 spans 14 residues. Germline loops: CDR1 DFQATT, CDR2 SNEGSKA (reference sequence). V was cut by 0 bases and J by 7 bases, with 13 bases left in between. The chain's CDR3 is CSARDPGGANIQYF. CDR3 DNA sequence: TGCAGTGCTAGAGATCCGGGGGGCGCGAACATTCAGTACTTC.

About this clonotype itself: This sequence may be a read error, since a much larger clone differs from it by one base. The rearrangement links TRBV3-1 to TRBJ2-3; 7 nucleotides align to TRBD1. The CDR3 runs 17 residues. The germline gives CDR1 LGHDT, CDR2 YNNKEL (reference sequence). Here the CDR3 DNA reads TGTGCCCGCAGCTCCCGGGACAGAGACCCTAGCACAGATACGCAGTATTTT. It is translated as CARSSRDRDPSTDTQYF.

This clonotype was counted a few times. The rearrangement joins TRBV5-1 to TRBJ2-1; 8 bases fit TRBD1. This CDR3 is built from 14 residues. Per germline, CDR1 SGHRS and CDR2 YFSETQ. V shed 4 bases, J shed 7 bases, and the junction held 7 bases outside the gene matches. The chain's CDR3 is CASSPGQGRNEQFF. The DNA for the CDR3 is TGCGCCAGCAGCCCAGGACAGGGACGGAATGAGCAGTTCTTC.

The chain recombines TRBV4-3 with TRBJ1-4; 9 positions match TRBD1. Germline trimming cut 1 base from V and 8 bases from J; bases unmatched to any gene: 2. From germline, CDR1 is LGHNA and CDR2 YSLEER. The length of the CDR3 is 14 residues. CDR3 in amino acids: CASSQGTGEEKLFF. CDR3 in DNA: TGCGCCAGCAGCCAAGGGACAGGGGAAGAAAAACTGTTTTTT.

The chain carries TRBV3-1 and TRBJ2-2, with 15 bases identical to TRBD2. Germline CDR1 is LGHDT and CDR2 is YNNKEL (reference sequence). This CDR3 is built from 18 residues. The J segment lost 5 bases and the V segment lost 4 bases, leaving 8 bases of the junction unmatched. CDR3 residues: CASSPPNGLAGGTGELFF. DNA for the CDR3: TGTGCCAGCAGCCCCCCAAACGGACTAGCGGGGGGGACCGGGGAGCTGTTTTTT.